This T cell receptor (beta chain) was profiled in a study of blood T cell repertoires in COVID-19. Participant reports of clinical history set cohort assignment. The assay was immunoSEQ multiplex PCR, and TCRdb's table has in-frame clones only and misses some. The sample has around 300,000 clones; around 90% are singletons. This clone was seen a single time. The sequence came from a man in his thirties or forties who had recovered from COVID-19. The sample taken for sequencing was PBMCs or T cells enriched from blood (not recorded which).

The CDR3 bases are TGTGCCATCAGTGAGTCGGAGGGTTTTGGGACCCAGTACTTC. It translates to CAISESEGFGTQYF. The chain carries TRBV10-3 and TRBJ2-5, with D perhaps matching TRBD2 (6 bases). The CDR3 is 14 amino acids. V was pared by 0 bases and J by 7 bases, with 12 bases between. Germline V gene data show CDR1 as ENHRY and CDR2 as SYGVKD.